This T cell receptor beta chain was documented in a study of blood T cells in healthy people across ages. The study, taken as a whole, reports: Long-lived donors exceeded aged donors in naive CD4+ cells and diversity.

With a J-beta primer mix and a sample-barcoded 5' primer, a second PCR ran about 6 to 11 cycles. MiXCR was run by TCRdb on the 5' RACE reads, yielding one entry per CDR3 protein. The sample has approximately 800,000 distinct CDR3 sequences, around three fifths seen once; the top ten hold 20% to 30%. Worth noting for this clonotype: The antigen remains unidentified. One end of the junction is discordant with germline, which a read error may explain.

This clonotype was sampled from a man aged 35 to 55 in good health. Sequencing was performed on blood.

This CDR3 is CASSLNSKNYGYTF. The CDR3, as DNA: TGCGCCAGCAGCTTGAACAGCAAGAACTATGGCTACACATTC. The chain recombines TRBV5-1 with TRBJ1-2, with no clear D. The germline V gene encodes CDR1 SGHRS and CDR2 YFSETQ. This CDR3 contains 14 residues. Based on the CDR3 plus reference TRBV5-1 and TRBJ1-2, the full variable domain is KAGVTQTPRYLIKTRGQQVTLSCSPISGHRSVSWYQQTPGQGLQFLFEYFSETQRNKGNFPGRFSGRQFSNSRSEMNVSTLELGDSALYLCASSLNSKNYGYTFGSGTRLTVV.